These 17 T cell receptor beta chains share one sample of origin, sequenced in a study of blood T cell repertoires in COVID-19. The method was immunoSEQ multiplex PCR; TCRdb's version includes in-frame clones alone and lacks a portion of them. The table lists a few hundred thousand clones, roughly 90% of them singletons. The sequenced sample was peripheral blood. The source is a man younger than 35 who had recovered from COVID-19.

The J gene is TRBJ2-3, the V gene TRBV5-1, with 15 bases matching TRBD2. The CDR3 extends over 18 amino acids. The germline gives CDR1 SGHRS, CDR2 YFSETQ. Trimming removed 0 bases from V and 0 bases from J; junction bases left unmatched: 2. The CDR3 bases are TGCGCCAGCAGCTTGGGGGGACTAGCGGGAGGAAGCACAGATACGCAGTATTTT. It codes for CASSLGGLAGGSTDTQYF.

This clone occurred once. This chain connects TRBV24-1 to TRBJ2-2; D might be TRBD1 (6 bases). The germline V gene encodes CDR1 KGHDR and CDR2 SFDVKD. V lost 4 bases and J 6 bases, leaving 11 bases between the germline ends. There are 14 residues in the CDR3. CDR3 sequence (DNA): TGTGCCACCAGTGAGGGACATTCACCCGGGGAGCTGTTTTTT. Amino acid sequence: CATSEGHSPGELFF.

The chain employs TRBV5-4 and TRBJ2-7; D perhaps matches TRBD2 (6 bases). Trimming cost V 4 bases and J 3 bases, with 14 bases left between them. Germline V CDR1 and CDR2: SGHNT, YYREEE (reference sequence). The CDR3 has 14 residues. The CDR3 nucleotides read TGTGCCAGCAGCACCCAGACTAGGGGCTACGAGCAGTACTTC. This codes for CASSTQTRGYEQYF.

The genes are TRBV5-1 and TRBJ2-2; 15 nucleotides agree with TRBD2. Trimming took 2 bases from V and 5 from J; bases not matched to a gene: 7. The CDR3 sequence is 18 residues long. Germline V lookup: CDR1 SGHRS, CDR2 YFSETQ. CDR3 residues: CASSFLGLAGGETGELFF. CDR3 nucleotides: TGCGCCAGCAGCTTTTTGGGACTAGCGGGAGGAGAAACCGGGGAGCTGTTTTTT.

Details on this clone: The junction shows a germline mismatch at one end, possibly a read error. The chain carries TRBV6-1 and TRBJ2-3, with 14 bases that match TRBD2. Looked up from germline, CDR1 is MNHNS and CDR2 is SASEGT. The CDR3 is 18 amino acids. The CDR3, as DNA: TGTGCCAGCAGTGGGACTAGCGGGGGGCTCGCAATCACAAATACGCAGTATTTT. It yields the protein CASSGTSGGLAITNTQYF.

The V call is TRBV6-1, the J call TRBJ2-1; D may be TRBD2 (7 bases). The CDR3 consists of 14 residues. CDR1 and CDR2 from the germline V gene are MNHNS and SASEGT. Trimming took 1 base from V and 6 from J, leaving 10 bases between them. Here the CDR3 DNA reads TGTGCCAGCAGTGAAGGGGGAGGGGGCAATGAGCAGTTCTTC. It encodes CASSEGGGGNEQFF.

This chain links TRBV29-1 with TRBJ2-5; tentative D call: TRBD1 (6 bases). CDR1 and CDR2 from the germline V gene are SQVTM and ANQGSEA. CDR3 length: 11 amino acids. Trimming left V 4 bases short and J 4 bases short, with 7 bases between. The CDR3 region has the DNA TGCAGCGTTGCACAGGGAGAGACCCAGTACTTC. This translates into CSVAQGETQYF.

The chain has TRBV29-1 and TRBJ2-1; the match to TRBD2 covers 11 bases. The CDR3 has 13 amino acids. Germline trimming cut 6 bases from V and 6 bases from J; bases unmatched to any gene: 4. Germline V lookup: CDR1 SQVTM, CDR2 ANQGSEA. The CDR3 region is CSVAGTSGNEQFF. In nucleotides, the CDR3 is TGCAGCGTCGCTGGGACTAGCGGCAATGAGCAGTTCTTC.

V is TRBV6-5 and J is TRBJ2-1, with D perhaps matching TRBD2 (5 bases). The CDR3 consists of 16 residues. Trimming pared 4 bases from V and 0 bases from J, leaving 13 bases between. The V gene's germline CDR1 is MNHEY and CDR2 SVGAGI. The DNA of the CDR3 is TGTGCCAGCAGTTTCTTTAGCGCGTACTCCTACAATGAGCAGTTCTTC. Encoded protein: CASSFFSAYSYNEQFF.

This clone was picked up one time. The genes are TRBV7-2 and TRBJ2-3; D is ambiguous. Trimming stripped 2 bases from V and 6 bases from J, with 9 bases between. The CDR3 covers 13 residues. From germline, CDR1 is SGHTA and CDR2 FQGNSA. CDR3 DNA sequence: TGTGCCAGCAGCTTACACGAGCTGGATACGCAGTATTTT. It specifies CASSLHELDTQYF.

This sequence joins TRBV5-1 and TRBJ2-2; tentatively, D is TRBD2 (6 bases). V gave up 0 bases and J gave up 7 bases, with 16 bases separating them. CDR1 is SGHRS, CDR2 YFSETQ, per germline. The CDR3 runs 16 residues. The CDR3 DNA follows: TGCGCCAGCAGCTTGGTCCCAGCGGGTATGGTCGGGGAGCTGTTTTTT. This codes for CASSLVPAGMVGELFF. The full variable domain, its missing parts supplied by reference TRBV5-1 and TRBJ2-2, is KAGVTQTPRYLIKTRGQQVTLSCSPISGHRSVSWYQQTPGQGLQFLFEYFSETQRNKGNFPGRFSGRQFSNSRSEMNVSTLELGDSALYLCASSLVPAGMVGELFFGEGSRLTVL.

This chain uses TRBV27 with TRBJ2-1; 7 positions match TRBD2. Per the germline V gene, CDR1 is MNHEY and CDR2 is SMNVEV (reference sequence). This CDR3 has 14 amino acids. Trimming took 2 bases from V and 7 from J; bases not matched to a gene: 5. The CDR3 DNA sequence: TGTGCCAGCAGTTTAGGCGGGAGTGGGAATGAGCAGTTCTTC. The encoded protein is CASSLGGSGNEQFF.

The chain combines TRBV5-6 with TRBJ1-2; D gene ambiguous. Germline CDR1 SGHDT, CDR2 YYEEEE. V was pared by 1 base and J by 7 bases, with 14 bases between. The CDR3 totals 14 residues. The CDR3, as DNA: TGTGCCAGCAGCTTGAGACCCCTCCCTAGTGGCTACACCTTC. Protein product: CASSLRPLPSGYTF.

The V gene is TRBV19, the J gene TRBJ2-2; 9 bases align to TRBD2. The V and J ends lost 6 bases and 1 base, in that order; junction bases with no gene match: 9. This CDR3 has 17 residues. Looked up from germline, CDR1 is LNHDA and CDR2 is SQIVND (reference sequence). CDR3 DNA sequence: TGTGCCAGTAGCTTCTCTAGCGGGGTCCGGAACACCGGGGAGCTGTTTTTT. It encodes CASSFSSGVRNTGELFF.

The chain carries TRBV5-1 and TRBJ2-2; D not certain. This CDR3 has 15 amino acids. Deletions cut 4 bases from V and 2 bases from J, with 12 bases between. Germline CDR1 and CDR2: SGHRS and YFSETQ. The CDR3 protein is CASSLQVVNTGELFF. In DNA form, the CDR3 reads TGCGCCAGCAGCCTCCAGGTCGTTAACACCGGGGAGCTGTTTTTT. The whole variable domain, remainder taken from reference TRBV5-1 and TRBJ2-2, is KAGVTQTPRYLIKTRGQQVTLSCSPISGHRSVSWYQQTPGQGLQFLFEYFSETQRNKGNFPGRFSGRQFSNSRSEMNVSTLELGDSALYLCASSLQVVNTGELFFGEGSRLTVL.

The chain has TRBV6-6 and TRBJ2-1, with 11 bases matching TRBD1. CDR1 and CDR2 (germline): MNHNY, SVGAGI (reference sequence). V dropped 0 bases and J dropped 9; count of bases not matched to a gene: 4. The CDR3 totals 15 residues. CDR3: CASSYSWTGGSEQFF. In DNA form, the CDR3 reads TGTGCCAGCAGTTACTCATGGACAGGGGGCAGTGAGCAGTTCTTC.

The chain employs TRBV10-3 and TRBJ1-5, with 7 nucleotides matching TRBD1. CDR3 size: 14 residues. Per the germline V gene, CDR1 is ENHRY and CDR2 is SYGVKD. V trimming: 3 bases; J trimming: 4 bases; junction bases outside the gene matches: 3. The CDR3, as DNA: TGTGCCATCAGTGACTCAGGGGGGAATCAGCCCCAGCATTTT. Residues: CAISDSGGNQPQHF.